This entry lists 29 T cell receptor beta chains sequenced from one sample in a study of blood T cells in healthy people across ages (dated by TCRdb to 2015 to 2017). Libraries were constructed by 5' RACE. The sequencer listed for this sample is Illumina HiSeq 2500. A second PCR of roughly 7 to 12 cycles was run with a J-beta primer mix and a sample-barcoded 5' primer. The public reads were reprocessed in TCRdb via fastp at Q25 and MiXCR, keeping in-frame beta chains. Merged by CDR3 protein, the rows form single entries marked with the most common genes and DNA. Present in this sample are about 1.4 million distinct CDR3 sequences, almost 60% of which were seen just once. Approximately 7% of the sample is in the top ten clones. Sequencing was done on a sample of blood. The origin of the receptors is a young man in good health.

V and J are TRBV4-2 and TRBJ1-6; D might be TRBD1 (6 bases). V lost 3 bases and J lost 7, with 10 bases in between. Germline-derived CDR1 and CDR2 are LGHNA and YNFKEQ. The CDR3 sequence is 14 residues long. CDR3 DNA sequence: TGTGCCAGCAGCCACGGAGGGGGGAATTCACCCCTCCACTTT. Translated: CASSHGGGNSPLHF.

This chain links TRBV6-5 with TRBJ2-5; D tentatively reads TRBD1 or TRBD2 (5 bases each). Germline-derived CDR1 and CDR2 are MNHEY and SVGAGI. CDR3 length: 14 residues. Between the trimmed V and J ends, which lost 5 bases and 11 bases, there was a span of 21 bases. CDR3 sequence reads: CASSPVSIGWGQYF. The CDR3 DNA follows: TGTGCCAGCAGTCCCGTCTCTATCGGATGGGGGCAGTACTTC.

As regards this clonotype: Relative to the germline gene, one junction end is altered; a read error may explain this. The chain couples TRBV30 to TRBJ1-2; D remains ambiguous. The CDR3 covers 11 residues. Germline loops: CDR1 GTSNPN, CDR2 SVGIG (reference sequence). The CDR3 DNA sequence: TGTGCCGGGAGTGCCACACCTGGCTACACCTTC. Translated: CAGSATPGYTF.

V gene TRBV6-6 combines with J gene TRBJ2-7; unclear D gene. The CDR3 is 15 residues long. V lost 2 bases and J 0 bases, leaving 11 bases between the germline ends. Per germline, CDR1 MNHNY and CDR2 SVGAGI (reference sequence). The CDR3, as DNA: TGTGCCAGCAGTTACGGGCCAAACCCCTCCTACGAGCAGTACTTC. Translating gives CASSYGPNPSYEQYF.

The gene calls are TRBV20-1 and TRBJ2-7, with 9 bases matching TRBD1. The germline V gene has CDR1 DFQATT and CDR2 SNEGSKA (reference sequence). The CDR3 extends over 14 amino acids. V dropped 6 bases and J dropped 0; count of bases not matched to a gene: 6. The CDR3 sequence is CSAGTGWTSYEQYF. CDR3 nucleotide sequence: TGCAGTGCGGGGACAGGGTGGACCTCCTACGAGCAGTACTTC.

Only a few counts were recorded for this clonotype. In nucleotides, the CDR3 is TGCGCCAGCAGCCAAGACGGACAGCCGTTCCAAGAGACCCAGTACTTC. Protein sequence: CASSQDGQPFQETQYF. The chain has TRBV4-1 and TRBJ2-5; tentatively, D is TRBD1 (6 bases). The germline gives CDR1 MGHRA, CDR2 YSYEKL. This CDR3 has 16 residues. V was cut by 0 bases and J by 1 base, with 12 bases left in between.

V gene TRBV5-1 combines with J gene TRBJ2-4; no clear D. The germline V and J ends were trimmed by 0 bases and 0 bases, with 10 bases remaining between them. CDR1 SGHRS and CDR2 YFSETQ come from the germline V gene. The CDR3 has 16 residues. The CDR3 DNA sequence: TGCGCCAGCAGCTTGGGAAGGAGTTTAGCCAAAAACATTCAGTACTTC. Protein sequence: CASSLGRSLAKNIQYF.

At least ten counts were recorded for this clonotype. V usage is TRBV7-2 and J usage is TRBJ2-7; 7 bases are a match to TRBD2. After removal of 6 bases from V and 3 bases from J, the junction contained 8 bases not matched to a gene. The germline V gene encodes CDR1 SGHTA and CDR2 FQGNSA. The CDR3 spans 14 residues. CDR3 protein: CASSLASGGYEQYF. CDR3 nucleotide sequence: TGTGCCAGCAGTTTGGCCTCGGGAGGCTACGAGCAGTACTTC. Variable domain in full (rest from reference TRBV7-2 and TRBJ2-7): GAGVSQSPSNKVTEKGKDVELRCDPISGHTALYWYRQSLGQGLEFLIYFQGNSAPDKSGLPSDRFSAERTGGSVSTLTIQRTQQEDSAVYLCASSLASGGYEQYFGPGTRLTVT.

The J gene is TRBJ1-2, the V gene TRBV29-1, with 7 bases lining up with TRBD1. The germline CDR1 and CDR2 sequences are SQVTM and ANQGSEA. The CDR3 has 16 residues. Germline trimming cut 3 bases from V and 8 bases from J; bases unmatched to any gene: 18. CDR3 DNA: TGCAGCGTTGAGAAGGATAGGACAGGTTTCAGTCAGGGCTACACCTTC. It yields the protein CSVEKDRTGFSQGYTF.

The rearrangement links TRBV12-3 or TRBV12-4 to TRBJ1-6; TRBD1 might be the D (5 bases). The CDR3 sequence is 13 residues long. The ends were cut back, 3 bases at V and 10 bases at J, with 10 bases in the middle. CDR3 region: CASSFGGGSPLHF. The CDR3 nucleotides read TGTGCCAGCAGTTTCGGTGGGGGGTCACCCCTCCACTTT.

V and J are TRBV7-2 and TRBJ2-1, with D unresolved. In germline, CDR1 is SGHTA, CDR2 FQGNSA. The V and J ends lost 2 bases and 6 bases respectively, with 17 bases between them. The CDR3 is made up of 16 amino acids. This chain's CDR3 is CASSLSYRQLGNEQFF. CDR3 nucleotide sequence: TGTGCCAGCAGCTTATCCTACCGGCAGTTGGGCAATGAGCAGTTCTTC.

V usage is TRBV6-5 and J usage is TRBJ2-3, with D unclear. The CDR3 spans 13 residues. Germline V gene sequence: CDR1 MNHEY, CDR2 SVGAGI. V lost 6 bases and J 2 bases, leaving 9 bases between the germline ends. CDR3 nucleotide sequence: TGTGCCAGCAGGGTACTTATCACAGATACGCAGTATTTT. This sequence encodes CASRVLITDTQYF.

CDR3 DNA sequence: TGTGCCAGCAGCCAATTGACTGTTGAGCAGTTCTTC. This gives the protein CASSQLTVEQFF. V gene TRBV14 combines with J gene TRBJ2-1; the D is unclear. Germline V gives CDR1 SGHDN, CDR2 FVKESK. This CDR3 region has 12 residues. V was clipped by 2 bases and J by 9 bases, with 8 bases between them.

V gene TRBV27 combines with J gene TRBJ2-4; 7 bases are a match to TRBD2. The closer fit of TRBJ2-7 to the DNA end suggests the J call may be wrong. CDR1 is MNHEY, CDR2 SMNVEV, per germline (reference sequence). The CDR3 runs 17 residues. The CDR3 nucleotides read TGTGCCAGCAGTTTTGCCTTAGGGCGGGGGAACTCCTACGAGCAGTACTTC. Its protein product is CASSFALGRGNSYEQYF.

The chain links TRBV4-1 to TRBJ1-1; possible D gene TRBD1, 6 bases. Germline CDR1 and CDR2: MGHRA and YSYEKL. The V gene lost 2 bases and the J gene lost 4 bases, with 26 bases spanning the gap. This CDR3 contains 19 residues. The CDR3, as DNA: TGCGCCAGCAGCCAATTTATCTCCCGAAACACCAGGGGCGGCACTGAAGCTTTCTTT. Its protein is CASSQFISRNTRGGTEAFF.

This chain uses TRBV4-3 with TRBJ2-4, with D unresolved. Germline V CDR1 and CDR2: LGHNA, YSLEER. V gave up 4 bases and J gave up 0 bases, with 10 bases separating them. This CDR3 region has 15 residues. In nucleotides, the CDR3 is TGCGCCAGCAGCCCTGGGGTGGTAGCCAAAAACATTCAGTACTTC. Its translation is CASSPGVVAKNIQYF.

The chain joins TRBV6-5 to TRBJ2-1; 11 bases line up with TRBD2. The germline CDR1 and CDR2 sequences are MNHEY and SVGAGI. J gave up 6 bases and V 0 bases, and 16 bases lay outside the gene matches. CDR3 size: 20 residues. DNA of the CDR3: TGTGCCAGCAGTTACTCCCAGGGATTAGCGGGAGGGCCATTTGGCAATGAGCAGTTCTTC. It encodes CASSYSQGLAGGPFGNEQFF.

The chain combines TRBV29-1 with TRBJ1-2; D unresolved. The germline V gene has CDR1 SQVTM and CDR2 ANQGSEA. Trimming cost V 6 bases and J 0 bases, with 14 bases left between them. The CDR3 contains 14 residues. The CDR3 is CSVAPGLANYGYTF. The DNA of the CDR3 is TGCAGCGTCGCTCCAGGTTTAGCTAACTATGGCTACACCTTC.

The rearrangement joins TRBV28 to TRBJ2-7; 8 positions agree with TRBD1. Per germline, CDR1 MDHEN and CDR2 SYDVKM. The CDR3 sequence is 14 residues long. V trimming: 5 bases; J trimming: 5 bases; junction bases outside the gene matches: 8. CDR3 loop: CASSVSTGAHEQYF. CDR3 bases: TGTGCCAGCAGTGTCTCGACAGGGGCGCACGAGCAGTACTTC.

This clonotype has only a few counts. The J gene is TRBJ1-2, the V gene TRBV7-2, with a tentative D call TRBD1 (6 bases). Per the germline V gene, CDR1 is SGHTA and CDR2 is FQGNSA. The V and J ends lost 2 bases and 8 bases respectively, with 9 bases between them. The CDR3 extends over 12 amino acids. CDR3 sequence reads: CASSLTGRGYTF. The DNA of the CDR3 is TGTGCCAGCAGCTTAACAGGGAGAGGCTACACCTTC.

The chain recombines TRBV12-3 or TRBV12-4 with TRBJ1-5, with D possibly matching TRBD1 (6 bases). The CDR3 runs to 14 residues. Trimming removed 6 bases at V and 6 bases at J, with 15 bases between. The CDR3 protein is CASSPTGFVQPQHF. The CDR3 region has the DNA TGTGCCAGCAGCCCCACAGGGTTTGTTCAGCCCCAGCATTTT.

Here the CDR3 reads CASSPATDDYEQYF. CDR3 bases: TGTGCCAGCAGCCCAGCAACGGACGACTACGAGCAGTACTTC. The chain has TRBV28 and TRBJ2-7; D remains ambiguous. The CDR3 sequence is 14 residues long. Germline V CDR1 and CDR2: MDHEN, SYDVKM. The V gene lost 6 bases and the J gene lost 3 bases, with 15 bases spanning the gap.

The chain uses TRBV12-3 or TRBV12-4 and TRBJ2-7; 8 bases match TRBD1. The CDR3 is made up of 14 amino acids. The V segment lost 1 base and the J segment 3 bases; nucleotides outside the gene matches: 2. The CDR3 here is CASSLDDRGYEQYF. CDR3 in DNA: TGTGCCAGCAGTTTAGACGACAGGGGCTACGAGCAGTACTTC.

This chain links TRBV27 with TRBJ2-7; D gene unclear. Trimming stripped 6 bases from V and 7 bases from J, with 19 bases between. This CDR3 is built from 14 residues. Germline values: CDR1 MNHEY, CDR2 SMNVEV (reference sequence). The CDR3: CASSLTDLPGEQYF. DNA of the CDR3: TGTGCCAGCAGCCTGACGGACCTTCCTGGGGAGCAGTACTTC.

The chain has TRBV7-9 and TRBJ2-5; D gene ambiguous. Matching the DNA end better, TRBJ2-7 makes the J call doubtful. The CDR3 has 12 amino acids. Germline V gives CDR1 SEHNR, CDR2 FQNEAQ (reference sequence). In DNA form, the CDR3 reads TGTGCCAGCAGCTGGTTCCGAGGCGAGCAGTACTTC. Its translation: CASSWFRGEQYF.

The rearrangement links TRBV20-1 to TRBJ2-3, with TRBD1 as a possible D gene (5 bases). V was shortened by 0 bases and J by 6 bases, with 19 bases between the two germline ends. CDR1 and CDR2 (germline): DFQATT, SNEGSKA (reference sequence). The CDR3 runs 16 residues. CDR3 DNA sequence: TGCAGTGCTAGAGATTCGGGCAGGGTAAAATCGGATACGCAGTATTTT. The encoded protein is CSARDSGRVKSDTQYF.

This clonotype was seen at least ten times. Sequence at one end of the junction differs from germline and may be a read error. This chain's CDR3 is CASSLGPETQYF. The CDR3 nucleotides read TGTGCCAGCAGCTTAGGTCCGGAGACCCAGTACTTC. The chain uses TRBV12-3 or TRBV12-4 and TRBJ2-5; the D is unclear. The CDR3 totals 12 residues.

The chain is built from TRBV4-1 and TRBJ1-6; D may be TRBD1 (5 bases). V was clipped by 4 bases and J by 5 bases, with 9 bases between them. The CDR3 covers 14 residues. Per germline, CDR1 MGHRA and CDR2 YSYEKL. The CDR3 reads CASSLPTDNSPLHF. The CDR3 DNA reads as TGCGCCAGCAGCCTACCGACAGATAATTCACCCCTCCACTTT.

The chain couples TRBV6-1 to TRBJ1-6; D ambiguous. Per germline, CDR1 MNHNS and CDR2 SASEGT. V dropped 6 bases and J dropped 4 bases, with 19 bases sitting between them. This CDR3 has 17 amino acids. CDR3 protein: CASRTEDEGPYNSPLHF. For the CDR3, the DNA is TGTGCCAGCAGAACGGAGGATGAGGGCCCGTATAATTCACCCCTCCACTTT.